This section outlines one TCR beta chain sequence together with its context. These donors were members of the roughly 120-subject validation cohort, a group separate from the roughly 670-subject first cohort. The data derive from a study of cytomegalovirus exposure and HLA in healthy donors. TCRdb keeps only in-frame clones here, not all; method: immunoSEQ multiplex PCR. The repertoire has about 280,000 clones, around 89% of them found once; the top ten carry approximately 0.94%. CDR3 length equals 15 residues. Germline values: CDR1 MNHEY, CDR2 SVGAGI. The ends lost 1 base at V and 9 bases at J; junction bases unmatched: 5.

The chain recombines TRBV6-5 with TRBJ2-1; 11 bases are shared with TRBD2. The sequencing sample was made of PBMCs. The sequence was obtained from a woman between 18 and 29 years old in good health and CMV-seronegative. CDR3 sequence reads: CASSYLAGGQGEQFF. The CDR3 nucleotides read TGTGCCAGCAGTTACTTAGCGGGAGGGCAGGGTGAGCAGTTCTTC.